The clone carrying this T cell receptor beta chain occurred many times. Its specificity is not known. This specimen comes from a study of T cells in Graves' hyperthyroidism and ophthalmopathy. TCR beta CDR3 regions were amplified from RNA. During a first-round RT-PCR of the TCR CDR3, the HTBI primer set was used. TCRdb recomputed calls from the multiplex PCR reads with MiXCR, one row per CDR3 protein. The sample lists over 250,000 distinct CDR3 sequences, over 15% occurring once. The V gene lost 7 bases and the J gene lost 3 bases, with 20 bases spanning the gap. The CDR3 loop spans 16 amino acids. Germline V gene sequence: CDR1 MNHEY, CDR2 SMNVEV (reference sequence). Overall study results and limits: A model of 13 V-J features distinguished ophthalmopathy from stable hyperthyroidism.

Orbital computed tomography, thyroid ultrasound, serum thyroxine and TRAb, and clinical symptoms together informed the diagnoses. The clonotype originates from a woman aged 60-75 years with Graves' ophthalmopathy. Sequencing was done on a sample of blood. The chain is built from TRBV27 and TRBJ2-3; TRBD1 or TRBD2 may be the D gene (6 bases each). CDR3 DNA: TGTGCCAGCACCCCCGGGAGTGGGGGGCGTACAGATACGCAGTATTTT. This sequence encodes CASTPGSGGRTDTQYF.